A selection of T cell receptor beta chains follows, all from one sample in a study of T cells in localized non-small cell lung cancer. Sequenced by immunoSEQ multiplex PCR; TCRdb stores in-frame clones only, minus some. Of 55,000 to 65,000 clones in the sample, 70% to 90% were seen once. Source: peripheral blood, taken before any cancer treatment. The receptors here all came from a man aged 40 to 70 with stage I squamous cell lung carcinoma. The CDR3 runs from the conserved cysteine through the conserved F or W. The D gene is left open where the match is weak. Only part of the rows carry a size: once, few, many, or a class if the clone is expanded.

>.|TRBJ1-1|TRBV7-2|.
TGTGCCAGCAGCCCCCAGGGGCGAAGAACTGAAGCTTTCTTT
CASSPQGRRTEAFF
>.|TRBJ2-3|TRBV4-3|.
TGCGCCAGCAGCCAAGATATCGGCGGGAGCACAGATACGCAGTATTTT
CASSQDIGGSTDTQYF
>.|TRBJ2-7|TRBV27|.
TGTGCCAGCAGTTTAGGCAGGAACTCCTACGAGCAGTACTTC
CASSLGRNSYEQYF
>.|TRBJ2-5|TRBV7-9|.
TGTGCGCTTGAAGAGACCCAGTACTTC
CALEETQYF
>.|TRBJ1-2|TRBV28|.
TGTGCCAGCAGTCGAAGTGTATCCGGCTATGGCTACACCTTC
CASSRSVSGYGYTF
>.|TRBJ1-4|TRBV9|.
TGTGCCAGCAGCGTAGCTACCAGTTTGAATGAAAAACTGTTTTTT
CASSVATSLNEKLFF
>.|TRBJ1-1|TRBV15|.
TGTGCCACCAGCAGGGGGACCCGAGACACTGAAGCTTTCTTT
CATSRGTRDTEAFF
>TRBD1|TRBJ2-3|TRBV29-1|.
TGCAGCGTTGACATCGGACAGGGTGCAGATACGCAGTATTTT
CSVDIGQGADTQYF
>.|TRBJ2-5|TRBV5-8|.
TGTGCCAGCAGGACGGCAGGGACCCCAGGGACCCAGTACTTC
CASRTAGTPGTQYF
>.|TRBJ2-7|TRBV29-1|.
TGCAGCGTTGAAGATCGGGGGCTAGACAACCATTACGAGCAGTACTTC
CSVEDRGLDNHYEQYF
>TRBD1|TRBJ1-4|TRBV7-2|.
TGTGCCAGCAGCTTAGACGGGACAGAAGGCGAAAAACTGTTTTTT
CASSLDGTEGEKLFF
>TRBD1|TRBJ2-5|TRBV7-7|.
TGTGCTAGCAGCCTCGGACAGGGGCGGCAAGAGACCCAGTACTTC
CASSLGQGRQETQYF
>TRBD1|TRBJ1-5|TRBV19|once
TGTGCCAGTAGTGGACAGGGGGGAGGCAATCAGCCCCAGCATTTT
CASSGQGGGNQPQHF
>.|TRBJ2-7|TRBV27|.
TGTGCCAGCAGTTTAGGCAGGGCCCACGAGCAGTACTTC
CASSLGRAHEQYF
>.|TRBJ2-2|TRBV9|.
TGTGCCAGCAGCCTTCGACAGCCGAACACCGGGGAGCTGTTTTTT
CASSLRQPNTGELFF
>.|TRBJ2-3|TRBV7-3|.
TGTGCCAGCAGCTTACCACACACAGATACGCAGTATTTT
CASSLPHTDTQYF
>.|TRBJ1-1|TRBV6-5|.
TGTGCCAGCAGTTCCCCTCCCACCCTCGGAGAAGCTTTCTTT
CASSSPPTLGEAFF
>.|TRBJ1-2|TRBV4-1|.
TGCGCCAGCAGCCAAATAGTCCGGGTTAACTATGGCTACACCTTC
CASSQIVRVNYGYTF
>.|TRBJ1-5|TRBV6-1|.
TGTGCCAGCAGTGACGGCTATAGCAATCAGCCCCAGCATTTT
CASSDGYSNQPQHF
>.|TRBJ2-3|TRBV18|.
TGTGCCAGCTCATCATCGACGGGGGGCGGGACAGATACGCAGTATTTT
CASSSSTGGGTDTQYF
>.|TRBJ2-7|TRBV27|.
TGTGCCAGCCATGACAGGCCCTACGAGCAGTACTTC
CASHDRPYEQYF
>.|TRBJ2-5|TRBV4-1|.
TGCGCCAGCAGCCAAGTAGGAGGTGGGGTTGCGGAGACCCAGTACTTC
CASSQVGGGVAETQYF
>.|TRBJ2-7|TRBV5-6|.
TGTGCCAGCAGCCCCGCTCCGACAGATTATTACGAGCAGTACTTC
CASSPAPTDYYEQYF
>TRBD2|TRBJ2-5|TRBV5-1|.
TGCGCCAGCAGCTTGGGAGGGACTAGTCAAGAGACCCAGTACTTC
CASSLGGTSQETQYF
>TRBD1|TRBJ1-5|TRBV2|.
TGTGCCAGCAGTGAACAGGGGGCCGATCAGCCCCAGCATTTT
CASSEQGADQPQHF
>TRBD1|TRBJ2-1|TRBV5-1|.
TGCGCCAGCAGCGTGGGACAGAAAACCTACAATGAGCAGTTCTTC
CASSVGQKTYNEQFF
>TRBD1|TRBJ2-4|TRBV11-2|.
TGTGCCAGCAGCCGGGGACAGCAAAACATTCAGTACTTC
CASSRGQQNIQYF